This T cell receptor beta chain was sequenced for a study of radiotherapy plus CTLA-4 blockade in lung cancer. At the level of the study: Objective responses were documented in around 19% of patients, with disease control in 25% to 35%. Regarding the study as a whole: Researchers report tumor-derived TCR clones expanding in blood after radiotherapy plus ipilimumab. Early blood T cell clone dynamics reportedly forecast response best, with interferon-beta.

The CDR3 sequence is 16 residues long. After removal of 4 bases from V and 5 bases from J, the junction contained 8 bases not matched to a gene. Germline CDR1 is MNHEY and CDR2 is SMNVEV (reference sequence). Chemo-refractory metastatic non-small-cell lung cancer patients received focal radiation with ipilimumab CTLA-4 blockade. Only in-frame clones appear in the TCRdb table, and some are missing; sequencing was by immunoSEQ multiplex PCR. The sample has around 130,000 clones; 70% to 90% are singletons. Worth noting for this clone: Its antigen remains unidentified.

This sequence joins TRBV27 and TRBJ2-1, with 10 bases matching TRBD2. This clonotype was sampled from a human donor with non-small cell lung cancer that progressed on radiotherapy plus ipilimumab. Material: peripheral blood, obtained from a patient treated with radiotherapy plus ipilimumab. CDR3 protein: CASSSLGAGGDNEQFF. CDR3 in DNA: TGTGCCAGCAGTTCCCTCGGAGCGGGAGGGGACAATGAGCAGTTCTTC.